One and the same sample provided the 9 T cell receptor beta chains below, sequenced in a study of T-cell memory formation after mild COVID-19. Each CDR3 protein gets one entry after TCRdb re-called the 5' RACE reads with MiXCR. The table has 470,000 or so distinct CDR3 sequences, around 18% seen once. Material for sequencing was PBMCs or a T cell subset sorted from them (not recorded which). Receptors were obtained from an adult woman who had mild COVID-19 (a few samples of this study predate the infection). Cell type and time point are not known.

This clonotype occurred many times. The V and J genes are TRBV6-1 and TRBJ2-2; 10 bases are shared with TRBD2. Per germline, CDR1 MNHNS and CDR2 SASEGT. The CDR3 has 14 residues. J gave up 1 base and V 10 bases, and 3 bases lay outside the gene matches. CDR3 in DNA: TGTGCCATTCGACTAGCGGGGAACACCGGGGAGCTGTTTTTT. Translated: CAIRLAGNTGELFF.

This chain connects TRBV7-9 to TRBJ2-2; D gene ambiguous. The V gene lost 6 bases and the J gene lost 8 bases, with 13 bases spanning the gap. Looked up from germline, CDR1 is SEHNR and CDR2 is FQNEAQ (reference sequence). This CDR3 has 13 amino acids. CDR3 coding DNA: TGTGCCAGCAGACGGGTCCAACCGGGGGAGCTGTTTTTT. This translates into CASRRVQPGELFF.

The chain links TRBV7-9 to TRBJ1-2, with D possibly being TRBD1 (5 bases). The V end lost 5 bases, the J end lost 12 bases, and 22 bases lay between the germline ends. The CDR3 contains 14 residues. CDR1 is SEHNR and CDR2 is FQNEAQ in the germline V gene (reference sequence). This CDR3 reads CASSPAGAQFPDTF. In DNA, the CDR3 is TGTGCCAGCAGCCCTGCCGGGGCTCAATTCCCAGACACCTTC.

The chain carries TRBV12-3 or TRBV12-4 and TRBJ2-7; the match to TRBD1 covers 7 bases. The junction had 11 bases not matched to a gene; V was cut back by 6 bases and J by 0 bases. This CDR3 is built from 16 residues. DNA for the CDR3: TGTGCCAGCAGCCCAAGGGGGCAGATTAACTCCTACGAGCAGTACTTC. Translated: CASSPRGQINSYEQYF.

Only a few counts were recorded for this clonotype. The chain uses TRBV5-1 and TRBJ1-2, with D perhaps TRBD1 (5 bases). The CDR3 length is 13 residues. Germline lookup yields CDR1 SGHRS and CDR2 YFSETQ. Trimming stripped 4 bases from V and 2 bases from J, with 9 bases between. The CDR3 loop reads CASSGDGNYGYTF. The CDR3 DNA reads as TGCGCCAGCAGCGGGGACGGGAACTATGGCTACACCTTC.

This clonotype was picked up a small number of times. The chain links TRBV7-2 to TRBJ2-1; TRBD2 aligns across 10 bases. Germline V gene sequence: CDR1 SGHTA, CDR2 FQGNSA. Trimming removed 5 bases from V and 12 bases from J; junction bases left unmatched: 13. The CDR3 length is 15 residues. Written as DNA, the CDR3 is TGTGCCAGCAGCACAACTAGCGGGGCCTCCTCAAGGCAGTTCTTC. Protein product: CASSTTSGASSRQFF.

The chain joins TRBV11-3 to TRBJ1-1; D is ambiguous. This CDR3 spans 13 amino acids. Germline CDR1 and CDR2: SGHNT and YENEEA. Deletions cut 3 bases from V and 3 bases from J, with 8 bases between. CDR3: CASSFSPDTEAFF. CDR3 nucleotides: TGTGCCAGCAGCTTCAGCCCAGACACTGAAGCTTTCTTT.

The J gene is TRBJ1-2, the V gene TRBV20-1; the D gene is possibly TRBD1 (6 bases). Germline V gene lookup returns CDR1 DFQATT and CDR2 SNEGSKA (reference sequence). The CDR3 sequence is 14 residues long. V lost 6 bases and J 4 bases, leaving 18 bases between the germline ends. CDR3 loop: CSAPTGQPPYGYTF. The CDR3 DNA sequence: TGCAGTGCCCCGACCGGACAGCCTCCCTATGGCTACACCTTC.

This clonotype was seen more than once but under ten times. As DNA, the CDR3 is TGTGCCAGCAGACTCTACACTGAAGCTTTCTTT. It is translated as CASRLYTEAFF. This chain uses TRBV6-1 with TRBJ1-1; D gene uncertain. Germline V gene lookup returns CDR1 MNHNS and CDR2 SASEGT. The CDR3 has 11 amino acids. The V and J ends lost 6 bases and 3 bases respectively, with 5 bases between them.